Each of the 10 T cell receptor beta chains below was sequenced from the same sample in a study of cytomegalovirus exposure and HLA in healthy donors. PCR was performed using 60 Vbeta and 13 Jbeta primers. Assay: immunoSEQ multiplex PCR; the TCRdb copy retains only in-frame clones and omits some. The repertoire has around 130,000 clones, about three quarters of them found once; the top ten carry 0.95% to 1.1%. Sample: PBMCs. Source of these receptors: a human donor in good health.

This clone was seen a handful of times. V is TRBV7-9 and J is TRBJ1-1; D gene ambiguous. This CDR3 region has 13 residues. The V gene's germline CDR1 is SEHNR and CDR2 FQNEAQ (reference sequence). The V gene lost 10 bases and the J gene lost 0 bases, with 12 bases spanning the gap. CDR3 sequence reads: CATSGGVNTEAFF. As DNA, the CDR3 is TGTGCCACCTCTGGCGGAGTGAACACTGAAGCTTTCTTT.

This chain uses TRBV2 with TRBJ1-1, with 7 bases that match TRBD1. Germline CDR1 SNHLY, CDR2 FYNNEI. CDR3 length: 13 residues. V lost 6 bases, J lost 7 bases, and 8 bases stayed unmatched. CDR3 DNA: TGTGCCAGCAGCGGCGAAGGGGGCGATGAAGCTTTCTTT. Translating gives CASSGEGGDEAFF.

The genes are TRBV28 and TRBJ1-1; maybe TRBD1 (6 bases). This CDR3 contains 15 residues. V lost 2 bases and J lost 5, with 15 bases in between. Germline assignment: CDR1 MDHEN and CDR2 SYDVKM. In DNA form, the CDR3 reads TGTGCCAGCAGTTTAGGTCAGGGGCGACGGACTGAAGCTTTCTTT. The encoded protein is CASSLGQGRRTEAFF.

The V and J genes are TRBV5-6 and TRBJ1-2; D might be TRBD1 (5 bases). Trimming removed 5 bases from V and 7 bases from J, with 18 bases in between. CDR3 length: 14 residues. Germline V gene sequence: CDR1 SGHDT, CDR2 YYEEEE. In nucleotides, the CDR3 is TGTGCCAGCAGTCACCCCACCTTCACAGGTGGCTACACCTTC. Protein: CASSHPTFTGGYTF.

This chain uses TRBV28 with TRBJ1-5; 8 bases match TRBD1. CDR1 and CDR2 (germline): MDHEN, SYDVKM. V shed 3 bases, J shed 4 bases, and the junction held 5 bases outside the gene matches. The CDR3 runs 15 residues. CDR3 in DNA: TGTGCCAGCAGTTTCACAGGGGGTGTTAATCAGCCCCAGCATTTT. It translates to CASSFTGGVNQPQHF.

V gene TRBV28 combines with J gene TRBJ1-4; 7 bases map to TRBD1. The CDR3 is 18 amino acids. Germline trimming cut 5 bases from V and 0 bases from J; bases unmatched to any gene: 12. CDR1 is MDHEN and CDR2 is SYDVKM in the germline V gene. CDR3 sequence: CASSHNHRQGSTNEKLFF. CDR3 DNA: TGTGCCAGCAGTCACAACCACAGACAGGGTTCAACTAATGAAAAACTGTTTTTT.

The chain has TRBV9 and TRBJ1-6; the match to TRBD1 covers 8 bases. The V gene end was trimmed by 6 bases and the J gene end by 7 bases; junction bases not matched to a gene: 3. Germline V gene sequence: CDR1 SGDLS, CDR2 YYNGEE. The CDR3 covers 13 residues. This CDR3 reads CASKGQENSPLHF. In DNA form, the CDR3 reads TGTGCCAGCAAGGGACAGGAGAATTCACCCCTCCACTTT.

The CDR3 loop is CASSPREGRYGYTF. CDR3 sequence (DNA): TGTGCCAGCAGCCCCAGGGAGGGAAGGTATGGCTACACCTTC. This chain connects TRBV2 to TRBJ1-2; maybe TRBD1 (5 bases). The germline V gene encodes CDR1 SNHLY and CDR2 FYNNEI. V lost 6 bases, J lost 5 bases, and 16 bases lay in between. The CDR3 has 14 amino acids.

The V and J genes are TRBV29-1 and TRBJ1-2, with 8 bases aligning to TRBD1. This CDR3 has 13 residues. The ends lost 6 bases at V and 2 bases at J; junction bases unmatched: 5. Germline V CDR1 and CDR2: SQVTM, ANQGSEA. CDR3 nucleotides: TGCAGCGTGGCGGGACAGGCGAACTATGGCTACACCTTC. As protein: CSVAGQANYGYTF.

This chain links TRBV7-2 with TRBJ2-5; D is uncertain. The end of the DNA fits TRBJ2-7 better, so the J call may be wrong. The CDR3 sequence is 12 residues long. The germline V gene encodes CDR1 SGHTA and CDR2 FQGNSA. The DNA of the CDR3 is TGTGCCAGCAGCTCGATGGACTACGAGCAGTACTTC. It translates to CASSSMDYEQYF.